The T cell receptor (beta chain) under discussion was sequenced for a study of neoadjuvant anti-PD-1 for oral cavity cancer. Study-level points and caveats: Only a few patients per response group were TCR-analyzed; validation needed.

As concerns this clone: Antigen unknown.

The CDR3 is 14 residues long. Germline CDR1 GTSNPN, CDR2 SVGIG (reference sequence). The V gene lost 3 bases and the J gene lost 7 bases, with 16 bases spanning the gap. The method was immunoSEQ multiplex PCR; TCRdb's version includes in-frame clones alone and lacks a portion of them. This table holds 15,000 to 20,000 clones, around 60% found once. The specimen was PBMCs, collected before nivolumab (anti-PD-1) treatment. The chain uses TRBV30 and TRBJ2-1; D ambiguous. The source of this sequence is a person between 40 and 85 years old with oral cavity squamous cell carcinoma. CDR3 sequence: CAWSGPPEANEQFF. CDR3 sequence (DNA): TGTGCCTGGAGCGGACCTCCCGAGGCGAATGAGCAGTTCTTC.